This entry features one TCR beta chain sequence. What antigen it recognizes has not been identified. Base qualities are not recorded, but no much larger clone differs from it by a single base. This sample was included in a study of blood T cell repertoires in COVID-19 (dated by TCRdb to 2019 to 2021). At the level of the whole study: Samples covering the acute and convalescent phases of COVID-19 were provided by collaborators in the United States, Italy and Spain. The prospective study material was composed of cDNA or gDNA derived from T cells, B-cell-depleted T cells, or PBMCs. Deeply sampled blood TCRbeta repertoires from subjects exposed to, actively infected with, or recovered from COVID-19 were included in the dataset. The repertoires were released in a freely available public database intended as a resource for research on the immune response to SARS-CoV-2. The samples were drawn from two sources: the first 160 participants of the ongoing ImmuneRACE study, and over 1,000 subjects contributed by 6 global collaborators. A de-identified subject ID, COVID-19 status, age in years and sex were almost always included in the sample metadata. HLA class I and class II types, where available, came from metadata supplied by the sample provider rather than from assay-based typing.

What the work shows at the level of the full study, not this receptor alone: How much clinical and demographic metadata was included differed by source and by participant, and the metadata was provided uncurated.

V lost 11 bases and J lost 4 bases, and the count of bases not matched to a germline gene is 8. Sequences KGHDR (CDR1) and SFDVKD (CDR2) are obtained from the germline V gene. The CDR3 measures 14 amino acids from cysteine to phenylalanine. Only the CDR3 DNA stays, 42 bases, in frame from base 1. Each collaborating institution followed its own protocols to collect whole blood in K2EDTA tubes. For TCRbeta analysis, collaborators shipped samples as frozen whole blood, isolated PBMCs, or DNA extracted from either of those sample types. TCRbeta CDR3 regions were amplified from genomic DNA using the immunoSEQ Assay, a bias-controlled multiplex PCR. The authors' pipeline ran thus. The number of nucleated cells in each sample was estimated from the amplification of reference gene primers within the assay. To quantify the absolute abundance of each unique TCRbeta CDR3 rearrangement, sequence reads were collapsed and filtered. Productive Simpson clonality was computed per sample as the square root of Simpson's diversity index over productive rearrangements. TCRdb's version of the immuneACCESS table is confined to in-frame rearrangements and falls short of the full clone set. An unresolved V gene accounts for under half of the shortfall where checked; the remainder is of unknown origin. V and J calls and clone size are as listed in that table; D and trimming were resolved from the DNA. The sample data list about 100,000 clones, and approximately 88% of these were observed just once. 6.8% of the sample belongs to the ten largest clones.

The chain joins TRBV24-1 to TRBJ2-1, with 9 bases in between that match TRBD2. The source of this sequence is a man in his fifties or sixties with active or convalescent COVID-19. The sequenced material came from peripheral blood. For the CDR3, the sequence is CAIMTSGYYNEQFF. The DNA sequence follows: TGTGCCATCATGACTAGCGGATATTACAATGAGCAGTTCTTC.